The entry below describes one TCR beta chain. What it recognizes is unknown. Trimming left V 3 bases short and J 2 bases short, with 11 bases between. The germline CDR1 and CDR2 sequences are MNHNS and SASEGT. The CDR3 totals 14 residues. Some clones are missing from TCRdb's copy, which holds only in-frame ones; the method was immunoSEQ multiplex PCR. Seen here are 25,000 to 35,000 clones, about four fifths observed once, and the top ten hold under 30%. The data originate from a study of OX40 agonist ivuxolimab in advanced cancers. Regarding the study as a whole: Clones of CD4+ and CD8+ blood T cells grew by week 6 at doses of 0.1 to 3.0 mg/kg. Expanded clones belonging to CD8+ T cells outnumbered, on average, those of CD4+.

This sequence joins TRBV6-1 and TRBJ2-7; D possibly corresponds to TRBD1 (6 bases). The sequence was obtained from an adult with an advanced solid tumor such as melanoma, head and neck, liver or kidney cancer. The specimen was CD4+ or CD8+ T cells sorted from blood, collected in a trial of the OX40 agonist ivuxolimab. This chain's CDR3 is CASSDRGPPYEQYF. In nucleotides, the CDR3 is TGTGCCAGCAGTGACAGGGGCCCCCCCTACGAGCAGTACTTC.